This paragraph covers one T cell receptor (beta chain) sequence. How the authors handled the data: Estimation of nucleated cell counts was performed using reference gene primer amplification. The method was immunoSEQ multiplex PCR; TCRdb's version includes in-frame clones alone and lacks a portion of them. V, J and clone size are those of that table, while D and trimming were read from the DNA. In the table there are 35,000 to 45,000 clones, about 91% of which are singletons. This specimen belongs to a study of blood T cell repertoires in COVID-19. For the study at large: Samples representing acute and convalescent COVID-19 were sourced from the United States, Italy and Spain. Nucleic acid was either cDNA or gDNA, and it came from T cells, B-cell-depleted T cells, or PBMCs.

The source is a human donor in a cohort sampled during active COVID-19. Sequenced: peripheral blood.

The CDR3 DNA follows: TGTGCCAGCAGCCTTAGCGGGAGAATAAATACGCAGTATTTT. It specifies CASSLSGRINTQYF. The chain is built from TRBV5-4 and TRBJ2-3; 9 positions agree with TRBD2. Germline lookup yields CDR1 SGHNT and CDR2 YYREEE (reference sequence). The V segment lost 4 bases and the J segment 7 bases; nucleotides outside the gene matches: 7. This CDR3 spans 14 amino acids.